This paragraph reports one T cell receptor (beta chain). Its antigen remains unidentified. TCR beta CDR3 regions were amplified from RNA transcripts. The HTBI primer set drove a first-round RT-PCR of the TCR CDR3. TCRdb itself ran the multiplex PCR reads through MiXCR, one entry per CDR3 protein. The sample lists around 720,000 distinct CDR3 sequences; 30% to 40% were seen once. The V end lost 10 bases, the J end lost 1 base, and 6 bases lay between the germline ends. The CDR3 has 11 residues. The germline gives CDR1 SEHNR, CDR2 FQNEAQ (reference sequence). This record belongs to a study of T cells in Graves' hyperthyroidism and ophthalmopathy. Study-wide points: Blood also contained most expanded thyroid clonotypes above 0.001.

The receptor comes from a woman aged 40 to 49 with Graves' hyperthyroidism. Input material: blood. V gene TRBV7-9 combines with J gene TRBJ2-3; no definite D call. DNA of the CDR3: TGTGCCACCACACGCACAGATACGCAGTATTTT. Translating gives CATTRTDTQYF.